The following is a T cell receptor (beta chain) sequence with its context. The antigen remains undetermined. The diagnostic basis comprised clinical symptoms, serum thyroxine and TRAb, thyroid ultrasound and orbital computed tomography. This sample is part of a study of T cells in Graves' hyperthyroidism and ophthalmopathy. Study-level findings and limits: Most clonotypes expanded in thyroid above 0.001 were likewise present in blood. From stable hyperthyroidism, ophthalmopathy was set apart by a 13 V-J model. Ophthalmopathy got predicted by the model a median approximately 6.4 months before its onset.

TCR beta CDR3 regions were amplified from RNA. HTBI primers were employed in a first-round RT-PCR of the TCR CDR3. TCRdb reprocessed the multiplex PCR reads with MiXCR, giving one entry per CDR3 protein. The data hold 500,000 to 650,000 distinct CDR3 sequences, with about a sixth observed a single time. The length of the CDR3 is 14 residues. Germline V gene sequence: CDR1 KGHSH, CDR2 LQKENI. Trimming at V came to 0 bases and at J to 13 bases, leaving 6 bases not matched to a gene. The sequenced sample consisted of blood. The chain has TRBV18 and TRBJ2-6; 7 bases line up with TRBD1. This receptor was obtained from a woman between 18 and 29 years old with Graves' ophthalmopathy. CDR3 protein: CASSPPGQLTVLTF. In DNA, the CDR3 is TGTGCCAGCTCACCACCGGGACAGCTAACAGTCCTGACTTTC.